Below, 9 T cell receptor beta chains from the same sample are listed, as sequenced in a study of cytomegalovirus exposure and HLA in healthy donors. The study ran its PCR with 60 Vbeta and 13 Jbeta primers. The protocol was immunoSEQ multiplex PCR, while the TCRdb copy is restricted to in-frame clones and leaves out a portion. Seen here are some 40,000 clones, about 53% observed once, and the top ten hold 6.2%. Material for sequencing was PBMCs. These receptor sequences come from a middle-aged woman in good health and CMV-seropositive.

This clone has more than one count but fewer than ten. The V gene is TRBV29-1, the J gene TRBJ2-1; 14 positions match TRBD2. Germline trimming cut 1 base from V and 0 bases from J; bases unmatched to any gene: 2. The CDR3 is 17 residues long. The germline V gene encodes CDR1 SQVTM and CDR2 ANQGSEA. For the CDR3, the DNA is TGCAGCGTTGAAGGGACTAGCGGGGGGCGCTCCTACAATGAGCAGTTCTTC. Translating gives CSVEGTSGGRSYNEQFF.

As concerns this clone: The sample carries other DNA sequences with the same CDR3. This chain connects TRBV5-1 to TRBJ2-7; D is perhaps TRBD2 (5 bases). V was cut by 2 bases and J by 0 bases, with 9 bases left in between. The CDR3 runs to 14 residues. Germline V gene data show CDR1 as SGHRS and CDR2 as YFSETQ. The CDR3 DNA reads as TGCGCCAGCAGCTTTTCTGGGAGCTCCTACGAGCAGTACTTC. It specifies CASSFSGSSYEQYF.

The V call is TRBV7-9, the J call TRBJ2-2, with D unresolved. V lost 5 bases and J lost 6, with 7 bases in between. Germline V gene lookup returns CDR1 SEHNR and CDR2 FQNEAQ (reference sequence). The CDR3 runs to 12 residues. CDR3 region: CASSLPPGELFF. CDR3 in DNA: TGTGCCAGCAGCCTACCGCCCGGGGAGCTGTTTTTT. The complete variable domain, with remaining parts taken from reference TRBV7-9 and TRBJ2-2, reads DTGVSQNPRHKITKRGQNVTFRCDPISEHNRLYWYRQTLGQGPEFLTYFQNEAQLEKSRLLSDRFSAERPKGSFSTLEIQRTEQGDSAMYLCASSLPPGELFFGEGSRLTVL.

Points on this clone: Other nucleotide sequences in the sample specify the same CDR3. V and J are TRBV2 and TRBJ2-1; possible D gene TRBD1, 5 bases. Trimming removed 7 bases from V and 7 bases from J, with 23 bases in between. The length of the CDR3 is 16 residues. CDR1 and CDR2 (germline): SNHLY, FYNNEI. Here the CDR3 DNA reads TGTGCCAGCACTTCCGGACAATACGGGTACAAGAATGAGCAGTTCTTC. Translating gives CASTSGQYGYKNEQFF.

V usage is TRBV5-1 and J usage is TRBJ2-1, with a tentative D call TRBD2 (5 bases). The CDR3 length is 14 residues. From germline, CDR1 is SGHRS and CDR2 YFSETQ. Deletions cut 2 bases from V and 6 bases from J, with 12 bases between. The CDR3 spells CASSLGHGGNEQFF. The CDR3 nucleotides read TGCGCCAGCAGCTTAGGCCACGGAGGCAATGAGCAGTTCTTC.

This clone was counted only a few times. V usage is TRBV27 and J usage is TRBJ2-1, with TRBD1 matching over 10 bases. V was clipped by 3 bases and J by 7 bases; unmatched bases: 6. Per germline, CDR1 MNHEY and CDR2 SMNVEV (reference sequence). This CDR3 contains 15 residues. CDR3 protein: CASSFATGGRNEQFF. The CDR3 coding sequence is TGTGCCAGCAGTTTCGCGACAGGGGGCCGAAATGAGCAGTTCTTC.

This rearrangement joins TRBV19 to TRBJ1-1, with D perhaps matching TRBD1 (6 bases). The CDR3 consists of 14 residues. V was pared by 6 bases and J by 4 bases, with 15 bases between. CDR1 is LNHDA, CDR2 SQIVND, per germline (reference sequence). The CDR3 DNA reads TGTGCCAGTAGAACCAGGGGAAGCGGCACTGAAGCTTTCTTT. Translation: CASRTRGSGTEAFF.

The chain is built from TRBV25-1 and TRBJ1-2; a weak D match, TRBD1 (6 bases). Trimming removed 4 bases from V and 4 bases from J, with 10 bases in between. The CDR3 totals 13 residues. CDR1 MGHDK and CDR2 SYGVNS come from the germline V gene. In nucleotides, the CDR3 is TGTGCCAGCAGTGGGGGGACATCCTATGGCTACACCTTC. Protein product: CASSGGTSYGYTF.

V gene TRBV7-9 combines with J gene TRBJ2-7; tentative D call: TRBD1 (5 bases). Trimming took off 4 bases at V and 4 bases at J, with 11 bases between the two ends. The CDR3 runs 13 residues. Germline CDR1 is SEHNR and CDR2 is FQNEAQ (reference sequence). This CDR3 reads CASSYTAGYEQYF. CDR3 DNA: TGTGCCAGCAGCTACACCGCAGGGTACGAGCAGTACTTC.